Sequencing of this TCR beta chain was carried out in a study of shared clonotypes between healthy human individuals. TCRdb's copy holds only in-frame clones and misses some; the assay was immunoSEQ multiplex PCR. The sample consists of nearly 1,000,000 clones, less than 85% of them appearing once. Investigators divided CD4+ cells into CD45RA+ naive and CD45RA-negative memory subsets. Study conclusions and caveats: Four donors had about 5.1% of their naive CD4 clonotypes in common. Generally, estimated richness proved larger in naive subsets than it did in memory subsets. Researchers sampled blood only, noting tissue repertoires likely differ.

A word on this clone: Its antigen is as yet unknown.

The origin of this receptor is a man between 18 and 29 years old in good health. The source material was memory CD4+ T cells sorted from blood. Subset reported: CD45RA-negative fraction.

DNA of the CDR3: TGTGCCAGCAGCGTAGGGCCTCTAAACGGGGGGGAGACCCAGTACTTC. Its protein is CASSVGPLNGGETQYF. The genes are TRBV9 and TRBJ2-5; 7 bases align to TRBD2. Per the germline V gene, CDR1 is SGDLS and CDR2 is YYNGEE. This CDR3 comprises 16 residues. V lost 0 bases and J lost 5; bases outside the gene matches: 10.